Shown below are 30 T cell receptor beta chains from a single sample sequenced in a study of beta chain features in type 1 diabetes. The authors reverse transcribed all of the isolated RNA, so sequencing captured expressed TCRB transcripts. TCRdb's copy holds only in-frame clones and misses some; the assay was immunoSEQ multiplex PCR. Here the sample spans 150,000 to 190,000 clones, 7.5% to 10% being singletons. Sequencing was carried out using central memory CD4+ T cells from blood. The source is a man aged 18 to 29 in good health.

The rearrangement uses TRBV27 and TRBJ1-6, with 9 bases identical to TRBD1. V was clipped by 8 bases and J by 7 bases; unmatched bases: 3. CDR3 length equals 13 residues. Germline V gives CDR1 MNHEY, CDR2 SMNVEV (reference sequence). The CDR3 spells CASRGQGNSPLHF. CDR3 bases: TGTGCCAGCCGAGGACAGGGGAATTCACCCCTCCACTTT.

CDR3 DNA: TGTGCCGGAGCACGCTTCGGTTCACCCCTCCACTTT. It specifies CAGARFGSPLHF. The rearrangement links TRBV30 to TRBJ1-6; no definite D call. V was pared by 8 bases and J by 9 bases, with 14 bases between. Germline V gives CDR1 GTSNPN, CDR2 SVGIG (reference sequence). This CDR3 comprises 12 residues.

This clone has only one observation. The gene calls are TRBV11-1 and TRBJ2-3; TRBD2 aligns across 7 bases. The V gene's germline CDR1 is SGHAT and CDR2 FQDESV (reference sequence). The CDR3 length is 14 residues. V dropped 4 bases and J dropped 7; count of bases not matched to a gene: 8. The CDR3 DNA reads as TGTGCCAGCAGCTCGGTAGGGAGGGCAAATACGCAGTATTTT. Its translation: CASSSVGRANTQYF.

This clone was counted ten times or more. The genes are TRBV7-3 and TRBJ1-1; the D is unclear. Trimming left V 5 bases short and J 4 bases short, with 14 bases between. Germline lookup yields CDR1 SGHTA and CDR2 FQGTGA. CDR3 length: 14 residues. The chain's CDR3 is CASSPDLGSTEAFF. The CDR3 nucleotides read TGTGCCAGCAGCCCCGATCTCGGGAGCACTGAAGCTTTCTTT.

This clone was found a few times. The chain recombines TRBV7-3 with TRBJ2-2; D uncertain. CDR1 is SGHTA, CDR2 FQGTGA, per germline. V dropped 5 bases and J dropped 1 base, with 5 bases sitting between them. CDR3 size: 13 residues. The CDR3 here is CASSPGNTGELFF. In DNA form, the CDR3 reads TGTGCCAGCAGCCCAGGGAACACCGGGGAGCTGTTTTTT.

There are a few counts of this clone. DNA for the CDR3: TGCGCCAGCAGCTTGGCTCGCAGAAGTGAAACCGGGGAGCTGTTTTTT. Its translation: CASSLARRSETGELFF. This sequence joins TRBV5-1 and TRBJ2-2; D not resolved. The germline V and J ends were trimmed by 0 bases and 5 bases, with 14 bases remaining between them. The CDR3 runs to 16 residues. Germline-derived CDR1 and CDR2 are SGHRS and YFSETQ.

This clone was seen a handful of times. This chain links TRBV6-4 with TRBJ1-1, with 7 bases identical to TRBD1. The germline V gene has CDR1 MRHNA and CDR2 SNTAGT. The CDR3 totals 14 residues. With 3 bases clipped from V and 1 base from J, the junction kept 2 bases outside the gene matches. CDR3 bases: TGTGCCAGCAGTGAGGACAGGTGGAACACTGAAGCTTTCTTT. Translated, it gives CASSEDRWNTEAFF.

The chain combines TRBV25-1 with TRBJ2-1, with 7 bases aligning to TRBD2. This CDR3 spans 15 amino acids. Germline V lookup: CDR1 MGHDK, CDR2 SYGVNS. V lost 2 bases, J lost 2 bases, and 3 bases stayed unmatched. CDR3 sequence reads: CASSEEAGTYNEQFF. CDR3 bases: TGTGCCAGCAGTGAAGAAGCGGGGACCTACAATGAGCAGTTCTTC.

This clone was counted ten times or more. The rearrangement links TRBV29-1 to TRBJ2-1; D possibly corresponds to TRBD1 (7 bases). Germline loops: CDR1 SQVTM, CDR2 ANQGSEA. This CDR3 has 12 amino acids. Trimming took off 7 bases at V and 6 bases at J, with 13 bases between the two ends. This CDR3 is CSGAGGGNEQFF. The CDR3 DNA is TGCAGCGGGGCAGGGGGAGGCAATGAGCAGTTCTTC.

This clone was recorded many times. The chain recombines TRBV29-1 with TRBJ1-4; weak D call: TRBD1 (5 bases). The germline CDR1 and CDR2 sequences are SQVTM and ANQGSEA. This CDR3 has 13 amino acids. Trimming removed 4 bases at V and 2 bases at J, with 8 bases between. The DNA of the CDR3 is TGCAGCGTTGCTTCAGGGACTAATGAAAAACTGTTTTTT. Amino acids: CSVASGTNEKLFF. Full variable domain (rest looked up from reference TRBV29-1 and TRBJ1-4): SAVISQKPSRDICQRGTSLTIQCQVDSQVTMMFWYRQQPGQSLTLIATANQGSEATYESGFVIDKFPISRPNLTFSTLTVSNMSPEDSSIYLCSVASGTNEKLFFGSGTQLSVL.

The chain is built from TRBV10-3 and TRBJ2-3, with 8 bases lining up with TRBD1. CDR3 length equals 13 residues. The germline V gene has CDR1 ENHRY and CDR2 SYGVKD. V trimming: 8 bases; J trimming: 3 bases; junction bases outside the gene matches: 4. CDR3 sequence (DNA): TGTGCCATCGGGACAGGCTATACAGATACGCAGTATTTT. This encodes CAIGTGYTDTQYF.

This clone has only a few counts. The chain recombines TRBV14 with TRBJ2-1; D call uncertain. The V gene's germline CDR1 is SGHDN and CDR2 FVKESK. The V end lost 0 bases, the J end lost 6 bases, and 9 bases lay between the germline ends. The CDR3 extends over 14 amino acids. The CDR3 sequence: CASSQEILLNEQFF. CDR3 DNA: TGTGCCAGCAGCCAAGAAATACTACTCAATGAGCAGTTCTTC.

This clone showed up just a few times. The chain combines TRBV18 with TRBJ2-7, with D maybe TRBD2 (5 bases). The length of the CDR3 is 14 residues. Between the trimmed V and J ends, which lost 4 bases and 7 bases, there was a span of 17 bases. Germline V gene data show CDR1 as KGHSH and CDR2 as LQKENI. The CDR3 nucleotides are TGTGCCAGCTCACGCGAGACGGGTACGGGGGAGCAGTACTTC. Translated: CASSRETGTGEQYF.

V gene TRBV28 combines with J gene TRBJ1-1; D uncertain. This CDR3 spans 15 amino acids. Germline assignment: CDR1 MDHEN and CDR2 SYDVKM. With 2 bases removed from V and 0 bases from J, the gap between germline ends came to 10 bases. The CDR3 DNA reads as TGTGCCAGCAGTTTAGGTCAAGCAATGAACACTGAAGCTTTCTTT. Its protein is CASSLGQAMNTEAFF.

This clone was counted between two and nine times. V is TRBV9 and J is TRBJ1-4; TRBD1 matches 7 bases. After removal of 4 bases from V and 4 bases from J, the junction contained 7 bases not matched to a gene. CDR1 and CDR2 (germline): SGDLS, YYNGEE. This CDR3 comprises 15 residues. The DNA of the CDR3 is TGTGCCAGCAGCCTAGGGGGCAGGGATAATGAAAAACTGTTTTTT. The encoded protein is CASSLGGRDNEKLFF.

This clone was seen more than once but under ten times. This chain uses TRBV5-1 with TRBJ2-7, with 7 nucleotides matching TRBD1. CDR3 length: 15 amino acids. The junction had 8 bases not matched to a gene; V was cut back by 5 bases and J by 0 bases. CDR1 and CDR2 (germline): SGHRS, YFSETQ. The CDR3 loop is CASRLTRDSSYEQYF. The CDR3 DNA follows: TGCGCCAGCAGATTAACCCGGGACAGCTCCTACGAGCAGTACTTC.

Remarks on this clone: One end of the junction does not line up with germline, which may come from a read error. The chain employs TRBV7-7 and TRBJ2-5; D perhaps matches TRBD1 (6 bases). The germline CDR1 and CDR2 sequences are SSHAT and FNYEAQ (reference sequence). This CDR3 region has 15 residues. The CDR3 sequence: CASSLLGQTGETQYF. CDR3 nucleotides: TGTGCTAGCAGCTTACTCGGACAGACCGGGGAGACCCAGTACTTC.

The rearrangement joins TRBV20-1 to TRBJ2-3; D not resolved. V shed 4 bases and J shed 3 bases, with 5 bases lying between them. Germline-derived CDR1 and CDR2 are DFQATT and SNEGSKA (reference sequence). The CDR3 is 11 amino acids. The CDR3 loop is CSATGTDTQYF. CDR3 coding DNA: TGCAGTGCTACAGGAACAGATACGCAGTATTTT.

This clone was recorded a few times. The chain joins TRBV28 to TRBJ2-7; D gene uncertain. Germline assignment: CDR1 MDHEN and CDR2 SYDVKM. CDR3 length: 13 amino acids. V gave up 4 bases and J gave up 2 bases, with 9 bases separating them. CDR3 sequence (DNA): TGTGCCAGCAGTTATGACTGGACCTACGAGCAGTACTTC. Translating it yields CASSYDWTYEQYF.

A few counts support this clone. The V and J genes are TRBV9 and TRBJ2-2; 8 bases line up with TRBD1. The CDR3 has 14 residues. The J segment lost 3 bases and the V segment lost 8 bases, leaving 6 bases of the junction unmatched. In germline, CDR1 is SGDLS, CDR2 YYNGEE. The CDR3 region has the DNA TGTGCCAGTCAGGGGGCTGTTGACACCGGGGAGCTGTTTTTT. It yields the protein CASQGAVDTGELFF. Together with reference TRBV9 and TRBJ2-2, the CDR3 gives the full variable domain: DSGVTQTPKHLITATGQRVTLRCSPRSGDLSVYWYQQSLDQGLQFLIQYYNGEERAKGNILERFSAQQFPDLHSELNLSSLELGDSALYFCASQGAVDTGELFFGEGSRLTVL.

The genes are TRBV7-8 and TRBJ1-5; 8 nucleotides match TRBD1. Germline CDR1 is SGHVS and CDR2 is FQNEAQ. The CDR3 is made up of 18 amino acids. The junction had 11 bases not matched to a gene; V was cut back by 4 bases and J by 0 bases. This chain's CDR3 is CASSSKGQGKASNQPQHF. The CDR3 region has the DNA TGTGCCAGCAGCTCGAAAGGACAGGGAAAAGCTAGCAATCAGCCCCAGCATTTT.

The chain recombines TRBV7-8 with TRBJ2-1; D is perhaps TRBD2 (7 bases). This CDR3 contains 16 residues. Germline V lookup: CDR1 SGHVS, CDR2 FQNEAQ. With 3 bases removed from V and 7 bases from J, the gap between germline ends came to 19 bases. The CDR3 DNA follows: TGTGCCAGCAGCTTCCCCTCGGGGGGCGCAGGGAATGAGCAGTTCTTC. This sequence encodes CASSFPSGGAGNEQFF.

The chain is built from TRBV19 and TRBJ1-1; 9 nucleotides match TRBD1. This CDR3 has 13 residues. Losses at the gene ends were 7 bases for V and 5 bases for J; bases not matched to a gene: 5. The germline V gene has CDR1 LNHDA and CDR2 SQIVND (reference sequence). CDR3 sequence (DNA): TGTGCCAGTAATAGGGACAGGGAAACTGAAGCTTTCTTT. Amino acids: CASNRDRETEAFF.

The V and J genes are TRBV7-2 and TRBJ2-5; 10 nucleotides line up with TRBD1. This CDR3 has 16 residues. The germline gives CDR1 SGHTA, CDR2 FQGNSA. V dropped 1 base and J dropped 7; count of bases not matched to a gene: 9. The CDR3 bases are TGTGCCAGCAGCTTAGGGGGACAGGGGAGGCAGGGGACCCAGTACTTC. This codes for CASSLGGQGRQGTQYF.

This clone was counted only a few times. The gene calls are TRBV6-5 and TRBJ1-4; possible D gene TRBD1, 5 bases. The V end was cut by 4 bases, the J end by 0 bases, with 12 bases between. The CDR3 consists of 16 residues. Germline V gene lookup returns CDR1 MNHEY and CDR2 SVGAGI. The CDR3 region has the DNA TGTGCCAGCAGTTCAGGGAACCCTGCAACTAATGAAAAACTGTTTTTT. It translates to CASSSGNPATNEKLFF.

In this sample, this clone turned up a few times. The genes are TRBV11-2 and TRBJ2-1; weak D call: TRBD2 (5 bases). The CDR3 contains 12 residues. The ends were cut back, 3 bases at V and 7 bases at J, with 7 bases in the middle. Germline CDR1 is SGHAT and CDR2 is FQNNGV. CDR3: CASSFGENEQFF. In DNA form, the CDR3 reads TGTGCCAGCAGCTTCGGGGAAAATGAGCAGTTCTTC.

The chain recombines TRBV27 with TRBJ2-6; a weak D match, TRBD1 (6 bases). The CDR3 sequence is 16 residues long. Germline V lookup: CDR1 MNHEY, CDR2 SMNVEV (reference sequence). The germline V and J ends were trimmed by 7 bases and 0 bases, with 13 bases remaining between them. CDR3 DNA sequence: TGTGCCAGCAAAAGGACAGCTTACTCTGGGGCCAACGTCCTGACTTTC. This encodes CASKRTAYSGANVLTF.

J is TRBJ1-2 and V is TRBV30, with 8 positions matching TRBD1. Per germline, CDR1 GTSNPN and CDR2 SVGIG (reference sequence). This CDR3 region has 14 residues. V lost 5 bases to trimming and J lost 1 base; unmatched junction nucleotides: 6. CDR3 sequence reads: CAWEPTGGNYGYTF. In nucleotides, the CDR3 is TGTGCCTGGGAACCTACAGGGGGTAACTATGGCTACACCTTC. The whole variable domain, filled in from reference TRBV30 and TRBJ1-2, reads SQTIHQWPATLVQPVGSPLSLECTVEGTSNPNLYWYRQAAGRGLQLLFYSVGIGQISSEVPQNLSASRPQDRQFILSSKKLLLSDSGFYLCAWEPTGGNYGYTFGSGTRLTVV.

This clone was picked up many times. The CDR3 here is CASSPDRPLGTGELFF. The CDR3 DNA follows: TGTGCCAGCAGCCCTGACAGGCCTTTGGGCACCGGGGAGCTGTTTTTT. The chain links TRBV5-4 to TRBJ2-2; TRBD1 is a possible D gene (6 bases). The CDR3 is made up of 16 amino acids. Trimming shortened V by 4 bases and J by 4 bases, and 17 bases separated the two germline ends. Germline lookup yields CDR1 SGHNT and CDR2 YYREEE (reference sequence).

This clone has only a few counts. DNA for the CDR3: TGTGCCAGCTCACCACCGAATCCGGCCGGAGCAAACTATGGCTACACCTTC. This sequence encodes CASSPPNPAGANYGYTF. This chain joins TRBV18 and TRBJ1-2; no clear D. V was cut by 0 bases and J by 2 bases, with 16 bases left in between. Germline CDR1 KGHSH, CDR2 LQKENI. CDR3 length: 17 residues.